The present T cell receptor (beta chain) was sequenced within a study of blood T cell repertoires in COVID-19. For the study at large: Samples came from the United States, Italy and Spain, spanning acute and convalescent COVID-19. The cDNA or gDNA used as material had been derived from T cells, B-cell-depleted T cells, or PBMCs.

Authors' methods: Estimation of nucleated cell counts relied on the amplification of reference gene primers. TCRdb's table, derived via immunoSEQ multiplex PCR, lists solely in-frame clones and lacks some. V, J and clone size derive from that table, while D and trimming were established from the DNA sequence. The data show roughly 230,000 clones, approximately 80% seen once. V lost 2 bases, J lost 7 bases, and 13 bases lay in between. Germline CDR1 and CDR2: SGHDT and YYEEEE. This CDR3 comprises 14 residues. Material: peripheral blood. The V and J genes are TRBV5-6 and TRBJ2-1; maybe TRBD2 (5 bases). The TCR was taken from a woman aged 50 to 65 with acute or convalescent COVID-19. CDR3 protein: CASSFKTPGNEQFF. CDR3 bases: TGTGCCAGCAGCTTTAAAACCCCGGGGAATGAGCAGTTCTTC.